This TCR beta chain originates from a study of blood T cell repertoires in COVID-19. Method: immunoSEQ multiplex PCR; TCRdb's copy keeps in-frame clones and lacks some. The table includes about 200,000 clones, 65% to 90% detected once. Sequenced: PBMCs or T cells enriched from blood (not recorded which). The sequence derives from a woman aged 35 to 49 with acute COVID-19.

CDR3 sequence reads: CASSPAPELEAFF. The CDR3 nucleotides are TGTGCCAGCAGCCCGGCCCCGGAACTAGAAGCTTTCTTT. The chain links TRBV9 to TRBJ1-1; D remains ambiguous. This CDR3 region has 13 residues. CDR1 and CDR2 from the germline V gene are SGDLS and YYNGEE. The ends were cut back, 4 bases at V and 8 bases at J, with 15 bases in the middle.